The clone carrying this T cell receptor beta chain was found once. Its antigen is not known. A single base separates this from a much larger clone, so it may be a read error. These data belong to a study of tumor-infiltrating lymphocytes in primary liver carcinoma. Overall study results and limits: Just around 7-24% of top clones spanned all five tumor regions.

Germline assignment: CDR1 SEHNR and CDR2 FQNEAQ (reference sequence). CDR3 size: 14 residues. Each 20-30 mg portion of unsorted bulk tissue served as the source for co-extraction of RNA and DNA. No treatment had been given to the patients, who were chronically infected with HBV. Each tumor had five separate regions sampled. All tumor specimens exceeded 90% viable tumor cells. Making TCR beta cDNA involved 400 to 600 ng total RNA and a constant-region primer. Libraries of TCR beta came from three nested multiplex PCR rounds with slightly modified ARM-PCR. TRBV1-TRBV30 forward and Cbeta reverse primers drove the first two roughly 10-cycle rounds. MiXCR was run by TCRdb on the multiplex PCR reads, yielding one entry per CDR3 protein. The sample lists approximately 100,000 distinct CDR3 sequences; about 63% were seen once.

The specimen sequenced was liver tumor tissue from sampling region 2. Subset noted: tumor region T2, inferior pole. The clonotype comes from a woman aged 55 to 70 with primary liver carcinoma and hepatitis B virus infection. This chain links TRBV7-9 with TRBJ1-2; TRBD1 agrees at 9 bases. The CDR3 protein is CASSLAQGQGGYIF. CDR3 coding DNA: TGTGCCAGCAGCTTGGCCCAGGGACAGGGCGGCTACATCTTC.